The source of this T cell receptor (beta chain) is a study of beta chain features in type 1 diabetes. Study conclusions and caveats: Type 1 diabetes patients showed a moderate but significant shortening of TCRB CDR3s in all four CD4+ subsets.

As for this clone: Its antigen is as yet unknown.

Researchers reported sorting CD4+ naive, central memory, regulatory and stem cell-like memory cells via CD45RO/CCR7/CD25/CD127/CD95/CD27. All of the sorted populations showed purity greater than 98%. The germline gives CDR1 SGHTA, CDR2 FQGTGA. The CDR3 runs to 13 residues. Trimming removed 4 bases at V and 8 bases at J, with 12 bases between. The study reverse transcribed the entire isolated RNA, so it sequenced expressed TCRB transcripts. Method: immunoSEQ multiplex PCR; TCRdb's copy keeps in-frame clones and lacks some. The table includes roughly 500,000 clones, over 10% detected once. The sequence was collected from a woman aged 18-30 years in good health. Material: naive CD4+ T cells from blood. The chain joins TRBV7-3 to TRBJ2-1, with a weak D call TRBD1 (5 bases). CDR3 DNA sequence: TGTGCCAGCAGCTGGCGGACATTCGATGAGCAGTTCTTC. Its protein product is CASSWRTFDEQFF. The full variable domain, completed using reference TRBV7-3 and TRBJ2-1, is GAGVSQTPSNKVTEKGKYVELRCDPISGHTALYWYRQSLGQGPEFLIYFQGTGAADDSGLPNDRFFAVRPEGSVSTLKIQRTERGDSAVYLCASSWRTFDEQFFGPGTRLTVL.